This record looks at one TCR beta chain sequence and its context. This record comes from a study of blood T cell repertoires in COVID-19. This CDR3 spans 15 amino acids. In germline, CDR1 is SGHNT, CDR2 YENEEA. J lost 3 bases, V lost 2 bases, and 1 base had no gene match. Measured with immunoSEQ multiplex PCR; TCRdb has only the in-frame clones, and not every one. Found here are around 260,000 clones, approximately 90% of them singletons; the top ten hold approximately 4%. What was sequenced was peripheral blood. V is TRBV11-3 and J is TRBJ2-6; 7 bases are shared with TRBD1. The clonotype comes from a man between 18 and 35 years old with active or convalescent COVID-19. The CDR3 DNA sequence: TGTGCCAGCAGCTTACAGGGGGTTGGGGCCAACGTCCTGACTTTC. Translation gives CASSLQGVGANVLTF. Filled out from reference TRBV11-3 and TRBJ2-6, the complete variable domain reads EAGVVQSPRYKIIEKKQPVAFWCNPISGHNTLYWYLQNLGQGPELLIRYENEEAVDDSQLPKDRFSAERLKGVDSTLKIQPAELGDSAVYLCASSLQGVGANVLTFGAGSRLTVL.